These 27 T cell receptor beta chains came from one sample sequenced in a study of T cell responses to AZD1222 COVID-19 vaccine. TCRdb's table, derived via immunoSEQ multiplex PCR, lists solely in-frame clones and lacks some. The data contain around 180,000 clones, approximately 90% of them singletons. Sequenced here: peripheral blood, sampled on day 0 of AZD1222 vaccination. The receptor source for this set is an adult in good health.

The J gene is TRBJ2-7, the V gene TRBV4-2, with TRBD2 matching over 15 bases. CDR1 is LGHNA, CDR2 YNFKEQ, per germline. CDR3 length: 20 residues. Trimming cost V 1 base and J 0 bases; bases outside gene matches: 10. CDR3 amino acids: CASSQGIGLAGGHSSYEQYF. CDR3 bases: TGTGCCAGCAGCCAAGGCATCGGACTAGCGGGAGGGCACAGCTCCTACGAGCAGTACTTC.

The chain recombines TRBV3-1 (or the pseudogene TRBV3-2) with TRBJ2-7, with TRBD2 matching over 8 bases. Germline values: CDR1 LGHDT, CDR2 YNNKEL (reference sequence). V trimming: 2 bases; J trimming: 2 bases; junction bases outside the gene matches: 5. CDR3 length: 15 amino acids. The CDR3 DNA reads as TGTGCCAGCAGCCAAATAGCGGGATATCCCTACGAGCAGTACTTC. Translated, it gives CASSQIAGYPYEQYF.

The chain carries TRBV5-1 and TRBJ2-2; D is ambiguous. Germline V gene lookup returns CDR1 SGHRS and CDR2 YFSETQ. V was cut by 4 bases and J by 0 bases, with 4 bases left in between. The CDR3 loop spans 13 amino acids. The DNA for the CDR3 is TGCGCCAGCAGCGCCGCGAACACCGGGGAGCTGTTTTTT. Translating it yields CASSAANTGELFF.

The chain links TRBV3-1 (or the pseudogene TRBV3-2) to TRBJ2-7; TRBD1 is a possible D gene (6 bases). The V end was cut by 7 bases, the J end by 1 base, with 17 bases between. The CDR3 sequence is 15 residues long. Germline CDR1 reads LGHDT; CDR2 reads YNNKEL (reference sequence). In nucleotides, the CDR3 is TGTGCCAGCACCAGGGGTGGGAGCGGTTCCTACGAGCAGTACTTC. Its protein product is CASTRGGSGSYEQYF.

This clone turned up a few times. V usage is TRBV3-1 (or the pseudogene TRBV3-2) and J usage is TRBJ2-7; D remains unclear. In germline, CDR1 is LGHDT, CDR2 YNNKEL (reference sequence). The CDR3 extends over 14 amino acids. V was shortened by 4 bases and J by 5 bases, with 15 bases between the two germline ends. For the CDR3, the DNA is TGTGCCAGCAGCCCCCCCTCGCAGGTACACGAGCAGTACTTC. This gives the protein CASSPPSQVHEQYF.

This clone was seen just once. The CDR3 here is CASSGSGPYEQYF. In DNA, the CDR3 is TGTGCCAGCAGTGGGAGCGGGCCCTACGAGCAGTACTTC. The chain joins TRBV2 to TRBJ2-7; D might be TRBD2 (6 bases). This CDR3 has 13 amino acids. Germline V gene lookup returns CDR1 SNHLY and CDR2 FYNNEI. With 4 bases removed from V and 2 bases from J, the gap between germline ends came to 9 bases.

This chain's CDR3 is CASSLAGLAGNEQFF. CDR3 DNA sequence: TGCGCCAGCAGCTTGGCGGGACTAGCGGGAAATGAGCAGTTCTTC. The gene calls are TRBV5-1 and TRBJ2-1, with TRBD2 matching over 13 bases. The germline gives CDR1 SGHRS, CDR2 YFSETQ. The length of the CDR3 is 15 residues. The V gene end was trimmed by 0 bases and the J gene end by 7 bases; junction bases not matched to a gene: 1.

This clone was counted once. The rearrangement joins TRBV10-3 to TRBJ2-2; D gene unclear. The germline CDR1 and CDR2 sequences are ENHRY and SYGVKD. V was shortened by 4 bases and J by 2 bases, with 8 bases between the two germline ends. The CDR3 totals 14 residues. For the CDR3, the DNA is TGTGCCATCAGTGCTGAGGTTAACACCGGGGAGCTGTTTTTT. This gives the protein CAISAEVNTGELFF.

The chain combines TRBV5-1 with TRBJ1-3; D gene unclear. The CDR3 is made up of 14 amino acids. Germline CDR1 SGHRS, CDR2 YFSETQ. The ends were cut back, 4 bases at V and 2 bases at J, with 10 bases in the middle. CDR3 amino acids: CASSANRAGNTIYF. Here the CDR3 DNA reads TGCGCCAGCAGCGCGAATCGGGCTGGAAACACCATATATTTT.

V usage is TRBV6-5 and J usage is TRBJ2-7, with TRBD2 matching over 11 bases. This CDR3 is built from 15 residues. With 6 bases clipped from V and 3 bases from J, the junction kept 7 bases outside the gene matches. Germline lookup yields CDR1 MNHEY and CDR2 SVGAGI. The CDR3 here is CASSSGTSGLYEQYF. CDR3 nucleotides: TGTGCCAGCAGCTCCGGGACTAGCGGCCTCTACGAGCAGTACTTC.

The chain has TRBV3-1 (or the pseudogene TRBV3-2) and TRBJ1-1; perhaps TRBD1 as D (5 bases). Germline V gene lookup returns CDR1 LGHDT and CDR2 YNNKEL (reference sequence). The CDR3 is 15 residues long. V lost 4 bases and J 7 bases, leaving 19 bases between the germline ends. The CDR3 here is CASSRNQGRNSEAFF. The CDR3 DNA sequence: TGTGCCAGCAGCCGGAACCAGGGAAGGAATAGTGAAGCTTTCTTT.

The rearrangement joins TRBV4-2 to TRBJ2-3, with TRBD2 as a possible D gene (5 bases). V lost 1 base, J lost 5 bases, and 10 bases lay in between. Germline V CDR1 and CDR2: LGHNA, YNFKEQ. CDR3 size: 14 residues. CDR3 sequence reads: CASSQGGSVDTQYF. CDR3 DNA: TGTGCCAGCAGCCAAGGGGGTAGCGTAGATACGCAGTATTTT.

This sequence joins TRBV5-1 and TRBJ2-3; D unresolved. Looked up from germline, CDR1 is SGHRS and CDR2 is YFSETQ. Trimming removed 2 bases from V and 3 bases from J, with 10 bases in between. The CDR3 totals 14 residues. In nucleotides, the CDR3 is TGCGCCAGCAGCTTACCCCCGTCGACAGATACGCAGTATTTT. It specifies CASSLPPSTDTQYF. The full variable domain, completed using reference TRBV5-1 and TRBJ2-3, is KAGVTQTPRYLIKTRGQQVTLSCSPISGHRSVSWYQQTPGQGLQFLFEYFSETQRNKGNFPGRFSGRQFSNSRSEMNVSTLELGDSALYLCASSLPPSTDTQYFGPGTRLTVL.

The chain has TRBV25-1 and TRBJ2-1; 10 bases map to TRBD2. V lost 3 bases, J lost 7 bases, and 6 bases stayed unmatched. CDR1 and CDR2 (germline): MGHDK, SYGVNS. The length of the CDR3 is 15 residues. The CDR3 here is CASSELAGVGNEQFF. Here the CDR3 DNA reads TGTGCCAGCAGTGAGCTAGCGGGAGTAGGGAATGAGCAGTTCTTC.

The V and J genes are TRBV7-2 and TRBJ2-1; weak D call: TRBD1 (6 bases). The CDR3 totals 12 residues. Trimming stripped 4 bases from V and 8 bases from J, with 9 bases between. CDR1 and CDR2 (germline): SGHTA, FQGNSA. CDR3 nucleotides: TGTGCCAGCAGCTCATACAGGGATGAGCAGTTCTTC. This translates into CASSSYRDEQFF.

V and J are TRBV7-2 and TRBJ2-1; TRBD1 matches 10 bases. CDR3 size: 14 residues. The V gene end was trimmed by 9 bases and the J gene end by 4 bases; junction bases not matched to a gene: 6. In germline, CDR1 is SGHTA, CDR2 FQGNSA. DNA for the CDR3: TGTGCCAGTTCGAGGGACAGGGGATACAATGAGCAGTTCTTC. It is translated as CASSRDRGYNEQFF.

This sequence joins TRBV2 and TRBJ1-2; D gene ambiguous. The germline V gene has CDR1 SNHLY and CDR2 FYNNEI. Trimming took off 4 bases at V and 4 bases at J, with 16 bases between the two ends. The CDR3 spans 15 residues. The CDR3 sequence: CASSATGTGFYGYTF. The CDR3, as DNA: TGTGCCAGCAGTGCAACGGGCACGGGCTTCTATGGCTACACCTTC.

The chain links TRBV5-1 to TRBJ1-2; D may be TRBD1 (6 bases). Germline V lookup: CDR1 SGHRS, CDR2 YFSETQ. V lost 4 bases and J 11 bases, leaving 24 bases between the germline ends. The CDR3 sequence is 15 residues long. This chain's CDR3 is CASSMGGQGKLVYTF. The CDR3 DNA is TGCGCCAGCAGCATGGGAGGGCAGGGGAAATTGGTGTACACCTTC.

The rearrangement uses TRBV14 and TRBJ2-1; no clear D. The germline V gene has CDR1 SGHDN and CDR2 FVKESK. Trimming shortened V by 4 bases and J by 5 bases, and 12 bases separated the two germline ends. The CDR3 covers 14 residues. In DNA, the CDR3 is TGTGCCAGCAGCCCCCGCCTAGACCACAATGAGCAGTTCTTC. Amino acids: CASSPRLDHNEQFF.

The CDR3 loop reads CATSRGGGWQPQHF. CDR3 sequence (DNA): TGTGCCACCAGCAGAGGTGGGGGGTGGCAGCCCCAGCATTTT. The V and J genes are TRBV15 and TRBJ1-5, with D possibly matching TRBD1 (5 bases). Germline CDR1 reads LNHNV; CDR2 reads YYDKDF (reference sequence). V lost 1 base to trimming and J lost 7 bases, with 11 bases between them. CDR3 size: 14 residues.

The CDR3: CASSLEISSYNEQFF. CDR3 sequence (DNA): TGTGCCAGCAGCTTAGAGATTAGCTCCTACAATGAGCAGTTCTTC. V and J are TRBV7-6 and TRBJ2-1; D is unclear. Germline V lookup: CDR1 SGHVS, CDR2 FNYEAQ. V lost 1 base to trimming and J lost 0 bases, with 7 bases between them. The CDR3 consists of 15 residues.

The V and J genes are TRBV7-3 and TRBJ2-5, with 8 bases fitting TRBD2. Germline trimming cut 6 bases from V and 2 bases from J; bases unmatched to any gene: 2. The germline V gene encodes CDR1 SGHTA and CDR2 FQGTGA. This CDR3 is 13 amino acids long. The CDR3 DNA is TGTGCCAGCAGTAGACTAGCGCAAGAGACCCAGTACTTC. Its protein is CASSRLAQETQYF.

The V and J genes are TRBV15 and TRBJ2-5, with 11 bases identical to TRBD2. CDR1 is LNHNV and CDR2 is YYDKDF in the germline V gene (reference sequence). There are 15 residues in the CDR3. Trimming cost V 0 bases and J 5 bases; bases outside gene matches: 2. CDR3: CATSRDPSGRETQYF. The CDR3 DNA reads TGTGCCACCAGCAGAGATCCTAGCGGGAGGGAGACCCAGTACTTC.

The chain has TRBV18 and TRBJ1-1, with D maybe TRBD1 (6 bases). CDR1 and CDR2 from the germline V gene are KGHSH and LQKENI. Trimming pared 6 bases from V and 5 bases from J, leaving 16 bases between. The CDR3 sequence is 14 residues long. CDR3 amino acids: CASSGTRGRTEAFF. CDR3 coding DNA: TGTGCCAGCTCGGGAACCAGGGGTAGGACTGAAGCTTTCTTT.

The V and J genes are TRBV11-2 and TRBJ2-3; TRBD1 agrees at 9 bases. The CDR3 contains 14 residues. With V trimmed by 5 bases and J by 1 base, 1 base remained unmatched. Germline V lookup: CDR1 SGHAT, CDR2 FQNNGV. CDR3 sequence reads: CASSRTGGTDTQYF. The CDR3 DNA reads as TGTGCCAGCAGCCGGACAGGGGGCACAGATACGCAGTATTTT.

This chain connects TRBV6-6 to TRBJ2-1; either TRBD1 or TRBD2 may supply D (7 bases each). The CDR3 is 15 residues long. Germline V lookup: CDR1 MNHNY, CDR2 SVGAGI (reference sequence). V lost 5 bases and J lost 7, with 18 bases in between. The CDR3: CASSQQGRGGNEQFF. Here the CDR3 DNA reads TGTGCCAGCAGTCAACAGGGGAGGGGGGGGAATGAGCAGTTCTTC.

V is TRBV11-2 and J is TRBJ2-3; no reliable D call. CDR1 SGHAT and CDR2 FQNNGV come from the germline V gene. V was shortened by 5 bases and J by 0 bases, with 9 bases between the two germline ends. The CDR3 length is 14 residues. CDR3 nucleotides: TGTGCCAGCAGCCCAATAGACAGCACAGATACGCAGTATTTT. Its protein product is CASSPIDSTDTQYF.